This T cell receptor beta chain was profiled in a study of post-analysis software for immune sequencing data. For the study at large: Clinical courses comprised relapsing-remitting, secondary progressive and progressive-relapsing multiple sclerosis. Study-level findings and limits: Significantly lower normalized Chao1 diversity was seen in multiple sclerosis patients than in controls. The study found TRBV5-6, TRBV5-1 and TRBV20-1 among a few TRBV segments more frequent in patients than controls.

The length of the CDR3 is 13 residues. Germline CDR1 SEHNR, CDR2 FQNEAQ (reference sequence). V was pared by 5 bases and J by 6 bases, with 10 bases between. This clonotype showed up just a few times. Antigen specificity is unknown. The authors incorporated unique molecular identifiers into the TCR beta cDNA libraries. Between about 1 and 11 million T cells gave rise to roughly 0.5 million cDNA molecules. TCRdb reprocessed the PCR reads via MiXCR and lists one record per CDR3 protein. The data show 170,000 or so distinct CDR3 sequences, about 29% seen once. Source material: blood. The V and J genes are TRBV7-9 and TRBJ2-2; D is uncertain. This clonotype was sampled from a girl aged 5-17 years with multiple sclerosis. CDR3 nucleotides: TGTGCCAGCAGCACAGACGGGTCCGGGGAGCTGTTTTTT. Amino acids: CASSTDGSGELFF.